This TCR beta chain was sequenced in a study of regulatory T cells in long-lasting Graves disease. CDR1 and CDR2 from the germline V gene are LNHDA and SQIVND (reference sequence). V shed 5 bases, J shed 0 bases, and the junction held 8 bases outside the gene matches. This CDR3 spans 16 amino acids. Specified time point: newly diagnosed GD, antithyroid drugs for less than 3 months. RNA isolated from PBMCs was used to make the TCR library. The sample holds a few counts of this clonotype. Its cognate antigen is unknown. Findings of the study overall: The study found persistent patients shared more public clonotypes (approximately 2,700) than new patients (over 900).

According to the study, TCR beta libraries were built with iRepertoire HTBI primers and CDR3-region Arm-PCR. Source study methods: Sample data revealed under 75 TRBV and 14 TRBJ segments. TCRdb passed the multiplex PCR reads through MiXCR, listing each CDR3 protein once. The V and J calls, along with clone size, are taken from TCRdb and not from the paper's own processing. The sample records about 500,000 distinct CDR3 sequences, about 12% being singletons. This same sample was also part of a study on T cells in Graves' hyperthyroidism and ophthalmopathy. Turning to that study: Patients were excluded because of uncontrolled infection, other autoimmune disease, pregnancy or lactation. Blood held most thyroid clonotypes expanded above 0.001 frequency.

The rearrangement joins TRBV19 to TRBJ1-1, with 8 bases matching TRBD1. The sample consisted of peripheral blood mononuclear cells (PBMCs), taken at new diagnosis, from a patient treated with antithyroid drugs. The source of this sequence is a woman aged 30 to 39 with Graves disease. The CDR3 DNA reads TGTGCCAGTAGTCCAAGGACAGGGTGGATGAACACTGAAGCTTTCTTT. Residues: CASSPRTGWMNTEAFF.